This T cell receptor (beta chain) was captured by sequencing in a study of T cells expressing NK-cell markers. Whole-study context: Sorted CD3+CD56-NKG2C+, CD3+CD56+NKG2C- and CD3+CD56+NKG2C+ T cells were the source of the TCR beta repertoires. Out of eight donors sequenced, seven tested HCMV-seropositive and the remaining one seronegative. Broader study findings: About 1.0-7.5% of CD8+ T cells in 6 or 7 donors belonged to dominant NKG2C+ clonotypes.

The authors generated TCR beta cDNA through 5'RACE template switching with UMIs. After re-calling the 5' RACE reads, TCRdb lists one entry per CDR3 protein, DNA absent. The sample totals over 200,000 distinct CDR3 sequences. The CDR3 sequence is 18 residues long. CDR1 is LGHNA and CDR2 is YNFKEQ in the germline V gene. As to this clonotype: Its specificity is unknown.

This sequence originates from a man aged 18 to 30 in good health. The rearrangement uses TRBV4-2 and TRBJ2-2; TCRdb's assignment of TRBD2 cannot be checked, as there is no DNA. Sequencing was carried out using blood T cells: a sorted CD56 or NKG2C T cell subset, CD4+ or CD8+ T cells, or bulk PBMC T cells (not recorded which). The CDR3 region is CASSQDNSGIANTGELFF.